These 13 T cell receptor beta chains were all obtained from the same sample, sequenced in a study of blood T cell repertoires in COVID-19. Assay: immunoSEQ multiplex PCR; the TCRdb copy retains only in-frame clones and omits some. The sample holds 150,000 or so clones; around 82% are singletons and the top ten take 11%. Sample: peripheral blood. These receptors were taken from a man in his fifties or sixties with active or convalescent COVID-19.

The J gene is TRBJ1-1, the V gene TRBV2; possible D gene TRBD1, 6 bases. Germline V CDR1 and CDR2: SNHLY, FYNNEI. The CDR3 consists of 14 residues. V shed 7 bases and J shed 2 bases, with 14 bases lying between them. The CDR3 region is CASNQQGANTEAFF. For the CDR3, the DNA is TGTGCCAGCAACCAACAGGGCGCTAACACTGAAGCTTTCTTT.

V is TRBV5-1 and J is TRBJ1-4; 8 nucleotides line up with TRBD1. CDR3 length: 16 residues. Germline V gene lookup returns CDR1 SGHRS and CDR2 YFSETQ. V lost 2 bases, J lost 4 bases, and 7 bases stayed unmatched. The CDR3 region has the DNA TGCGCCAGCAGCTTTGGACAGGGTAGCGGTAATGAAAAACTGTTTTTT. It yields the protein CASSFGQGSGNEKLFF.

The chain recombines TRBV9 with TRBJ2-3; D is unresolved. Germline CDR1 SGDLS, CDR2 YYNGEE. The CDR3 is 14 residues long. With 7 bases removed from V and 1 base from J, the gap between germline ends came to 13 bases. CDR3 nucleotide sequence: TGTGCCAGCTCCAGAACAGTCGGCACAGATACGCAGTATTTT. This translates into CASSRTVGTDTQYF.

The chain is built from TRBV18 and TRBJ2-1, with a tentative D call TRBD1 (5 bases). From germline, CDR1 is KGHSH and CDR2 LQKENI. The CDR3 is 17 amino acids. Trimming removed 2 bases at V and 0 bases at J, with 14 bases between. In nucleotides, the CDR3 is TGTGCCAGCTCACCATCAGGGCAGTCATTCTCCTACAATGAGCAGTTCTTC. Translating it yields CASSPSGQSFSYNEQFF. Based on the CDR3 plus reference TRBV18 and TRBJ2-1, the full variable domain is NAGVMQNPRHLVRRRGQEARLRCSPMKGHSHVYWYRQLPEEGLKFMVYLQKENIIDESGMPKERFSAEFPKEGPSILRIQQVVRGDSAAYFCASSPSGQSFSYNEQFFGPGTRLTVL.

This chain's CDR3 is CASSATFSSGSHHEQYF. Here the CDR3 DNA reads TGCGCCAGCAGCGCCACCTTCTCTAGCGGGAGCCACCACGAGCAGTACTTC. The rearrangement joins TRBV5-1 to TRBJ2-7; 10 bases map to TRBD2. Losses at the gene ends were 4 bases for V and 5 bases for J; bases not matched to a gene: 15. The length of the CDR3 is 17 residues. The germline CDR1 and CDR2 sequences are SGHRS and YFSETQ. Complete variable domain (other parts from reference TRBV5-1 and TRBJ2-7): KAGVTQTPRYLIKTRGQQVTLSCSPISGHRSVSWYQQTPGQGLQFLFEYFSETQRNKGNFPGRFSGRQFSNSRSEMNVSTLELGDSALYLCASSATFSSGSHHEQYFGPGTRLTVT.

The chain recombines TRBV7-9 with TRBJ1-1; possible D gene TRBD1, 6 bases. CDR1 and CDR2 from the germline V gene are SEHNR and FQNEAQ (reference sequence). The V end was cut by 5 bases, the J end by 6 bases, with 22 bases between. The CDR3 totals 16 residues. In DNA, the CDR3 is TGTGCCAGCAGCGCCGTCTTTGGACAGCGACAGCCTGAAGCTTTCTTT. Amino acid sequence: CASSAVFGQRQPEAFF.

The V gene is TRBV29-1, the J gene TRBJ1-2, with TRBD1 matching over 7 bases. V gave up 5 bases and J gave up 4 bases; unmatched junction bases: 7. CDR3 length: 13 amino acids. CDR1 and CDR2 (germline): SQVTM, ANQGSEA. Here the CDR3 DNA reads TGCAGCGTTCGTTCGGGACAGTCCTATGGCTACACCTTC. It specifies CSVRSGQSYGYTF.

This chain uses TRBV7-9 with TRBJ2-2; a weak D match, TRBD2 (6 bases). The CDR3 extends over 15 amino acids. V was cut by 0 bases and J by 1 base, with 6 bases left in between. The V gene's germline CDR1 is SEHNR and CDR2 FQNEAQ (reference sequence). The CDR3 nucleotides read TGTGCCAGCAGCTTAGCGGGAGGGAACACCGGGGAGCTGTTTTTT. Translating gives CASSLAGGNTGELFF.

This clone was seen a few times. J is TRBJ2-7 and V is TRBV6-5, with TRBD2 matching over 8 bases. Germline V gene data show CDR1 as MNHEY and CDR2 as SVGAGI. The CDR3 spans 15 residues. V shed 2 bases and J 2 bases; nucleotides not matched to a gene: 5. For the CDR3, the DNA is TGTGCCAGCAGTTACGGGCTAGCGGGTGCCTACGAGCAGTACTTC. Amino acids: CASSYGLAGAYEQYF.

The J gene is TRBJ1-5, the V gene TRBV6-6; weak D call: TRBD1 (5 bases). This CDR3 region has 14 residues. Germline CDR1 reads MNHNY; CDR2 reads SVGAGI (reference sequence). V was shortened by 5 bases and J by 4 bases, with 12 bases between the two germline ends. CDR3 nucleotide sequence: TGTGCCAGCAGTGCCGAACAGGAGAATCAGCCCCAGCATTTT. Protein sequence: CASSAEQENQPQHF.

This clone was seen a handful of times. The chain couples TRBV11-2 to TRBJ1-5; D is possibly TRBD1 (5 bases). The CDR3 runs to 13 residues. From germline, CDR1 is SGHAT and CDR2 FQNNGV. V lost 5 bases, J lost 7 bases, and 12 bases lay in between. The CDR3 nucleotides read TGTGCCAGCAGCCCGGGGGTGGTGCAGCCCCAGCATTTT. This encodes CASSPGVVQPQHF.

The CDR3 protein is CASSIGTVGTFSGNTIYF. The DNA for the CDR3 is TGTGCCAGTAGTATCGGGACAGTCGGCACCTTCTCTGGAAACACCATATATTTT. The genes are TRBV19 and TRBJ1-3; 7 bases map to TRBD1. The germline CDR1 and CDR2 sequences are LNHDA and SQIVND (reference sequence). The trim removed 3 bases at V and 0 bases at J, leaving 11 bases unmatched. CDR3 length: 18 residues.

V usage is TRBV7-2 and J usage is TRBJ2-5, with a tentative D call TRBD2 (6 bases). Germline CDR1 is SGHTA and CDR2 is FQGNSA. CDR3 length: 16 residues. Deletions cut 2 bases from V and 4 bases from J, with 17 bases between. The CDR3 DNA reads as TGTGCCAGCAGCTTATTTGGGACTCCCGTACGAGAGACCCAGTACTTC. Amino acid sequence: CASSLFGTPVRETQYF.